The entry below gives a single TCR beta chain sequence along with its context. The data originate from a study of blood T cells in healthy people across ages. This CDR3 contains 15 residues. The germline V gene has CDR1 MGHRA and CDR2 YSYEKL. The V end was cut by 2 bases, the J end by 5 bases, with 15 bases between. Through a sample-barcoded 5' primer and a J-beta primer mix, a second PCR was run for 7 to 11 cycles. The template-switch adaptor, which had 12 random nucleotides, put a tag on each cDNA molecule. MiXCR was run by TCRdb on the 5' RACE reads, yielding one entry per CDR3 protein. Among a few hundred thousand distinct CDR3 sequences listed, roughly 29% were seen once.

The sequence was obtained from a woman aged 65 to 85 in good health. Sequenced: blood. The chain is built from TRBV4-1 and TRBJ1-1; a weak D match, TRBD1 (5 bases). CDR3 nucleotide sequence: TGCGCCAGCAGCCAACCCGTACGGAAGGGGACTGAAGCTTTCTTT. Residues: CASSQPVRKGTEAFF.